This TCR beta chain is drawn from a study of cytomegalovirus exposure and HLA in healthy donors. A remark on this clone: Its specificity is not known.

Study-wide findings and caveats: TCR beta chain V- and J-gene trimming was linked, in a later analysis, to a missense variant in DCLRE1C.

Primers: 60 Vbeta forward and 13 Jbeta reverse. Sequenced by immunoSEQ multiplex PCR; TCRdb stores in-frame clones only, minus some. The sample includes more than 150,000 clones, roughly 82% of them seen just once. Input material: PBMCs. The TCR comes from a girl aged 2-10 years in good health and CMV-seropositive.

The DNA of the CDR3 is TGTGCCTGGAGTACAACTAGGAAGACCTACGAGCAGTACTTC. This encodes CAWSTTRKTYEQYF. The chain joins TRBV30 to TRBJ2-7, with D possibly matching TRBD2 (5 bases). The CDR3 has 14 residues. V was trimmed by 2 bases and J by 2 bases, leaving 13 bases between them. Germline assignment: CDR1 GTSNPN and CDR2 SVGIG (reference sequence).